The entry below describes one T cell receptor beta chain. Its cognate antigen is unknown. The germline V gene encodes CDR1 SNHLY and CDR2 FYNNEI. V was shortened by 8 bases and J by 1 base, with 14 bases between the two germline ends. The CDR3 extends over 14 amino acids. TCRdb keeps only in-frame clones here, not all; method: immunoSEQ multiplex PCR. The table shows over 85,000 clones, with over 85% occurring only once. This record belongs to a study of cytomegalovirus exposure and HLA in healthy donors. At the level of the study: The same platform was used for the 120 validation repertoires and the approximately 670 first-cohort repertoires, a later analysis reported. Overall study findings and caveats: Cytomegalovirus-associated TCR beta chains were listed, numbering 150 to 200. The finding came from a later analysis; first-cohort TCR clusters tended to co-occur in the approximately 120 validation repertoires.

This receptor was obtained from a woman under 30 in good health and CMV-seronegative. This sequence joins TRBV2 and TRBJ1-2; perhaps TRBD1 as D (6 bases). Sequenced sample: PBMCs. The DNA for the CDR3 is TGTGCCAGCGTAAGGGAGGGGGGTAACTATGGCTACACCTTC. Protein sequence: CASVREGGNYGYTF.